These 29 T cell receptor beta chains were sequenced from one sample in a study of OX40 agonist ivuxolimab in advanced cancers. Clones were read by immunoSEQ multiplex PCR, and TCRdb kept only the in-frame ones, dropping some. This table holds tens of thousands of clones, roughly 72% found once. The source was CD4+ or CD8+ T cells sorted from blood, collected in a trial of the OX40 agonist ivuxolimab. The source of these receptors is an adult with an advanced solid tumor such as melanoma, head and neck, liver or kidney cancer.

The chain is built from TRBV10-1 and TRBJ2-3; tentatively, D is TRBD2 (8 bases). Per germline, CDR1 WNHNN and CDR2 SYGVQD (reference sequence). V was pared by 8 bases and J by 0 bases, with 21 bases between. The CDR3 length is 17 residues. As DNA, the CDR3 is TGCGCCAGCCCCAGGGGGGTTGAGCGGGGGAGCACAGATACGCAGTATTTT. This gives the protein CASPRGVERGSTDTQYF.

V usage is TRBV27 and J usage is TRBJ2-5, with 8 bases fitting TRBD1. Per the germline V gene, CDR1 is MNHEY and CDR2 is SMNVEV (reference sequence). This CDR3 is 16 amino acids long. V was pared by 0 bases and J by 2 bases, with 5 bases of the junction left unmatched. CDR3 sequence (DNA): TGTGCCAGCAGTTTATCTCCCACAGGGGGTCAAGAGACCCAGTACTTC. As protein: CASSLSPTGGQETQYF.

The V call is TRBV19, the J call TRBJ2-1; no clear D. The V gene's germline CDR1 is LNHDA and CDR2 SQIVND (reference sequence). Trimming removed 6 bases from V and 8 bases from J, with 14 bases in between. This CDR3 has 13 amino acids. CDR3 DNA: TGTGCCAGTAGCAGCCGAATCCGCGATGAGCAGTTCTTC. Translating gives CASSSRIRDEQFF.

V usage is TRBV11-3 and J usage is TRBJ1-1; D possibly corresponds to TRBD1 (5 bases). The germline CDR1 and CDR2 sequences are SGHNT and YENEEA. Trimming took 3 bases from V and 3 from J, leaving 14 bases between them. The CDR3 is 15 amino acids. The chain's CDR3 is CASSFGGTRDTEAFF. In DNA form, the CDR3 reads TGTGCCAGCAGCTTTGGGGGGACGAGGGACACTGAAGCTTTCTTT. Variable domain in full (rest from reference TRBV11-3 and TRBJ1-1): EAGVVQSPRYKIIEKKQPVAFWCNPISGHNTLYWYLQNLGQGPELLIRYENEEAVDDSQLPKDRFSAERLKGVDSTLKIQPAELGDSAVYLCASSFGGTRDTEAFFGQGTRLTVV.

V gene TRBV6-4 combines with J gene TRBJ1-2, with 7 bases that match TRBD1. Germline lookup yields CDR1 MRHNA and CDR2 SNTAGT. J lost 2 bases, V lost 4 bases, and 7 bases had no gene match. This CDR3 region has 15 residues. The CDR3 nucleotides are TGTGCCAGCAGTGTTTCGACAGGGAACAACTATGGCTACACCTTC. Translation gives CASSVSTGNNYGYTF.

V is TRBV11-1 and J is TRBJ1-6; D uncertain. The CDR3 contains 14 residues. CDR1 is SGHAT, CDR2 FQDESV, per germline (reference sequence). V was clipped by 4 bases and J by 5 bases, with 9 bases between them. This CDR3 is CASSSRGNNSPLHF. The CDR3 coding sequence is TGTGCCAGCAGCTCCCGGGGTAATAATTCACCCCTCCACTTT.

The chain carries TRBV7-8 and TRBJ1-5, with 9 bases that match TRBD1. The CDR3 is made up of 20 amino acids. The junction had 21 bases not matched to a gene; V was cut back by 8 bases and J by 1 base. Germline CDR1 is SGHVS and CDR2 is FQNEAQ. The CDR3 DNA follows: TGTGCCAGCGACCCCCTCAGGTTAAATACAGGGGGCTGGAGCAATCAGCCCCAGCATTTT. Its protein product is CASDPLRLNTGGWSNQPQHF.

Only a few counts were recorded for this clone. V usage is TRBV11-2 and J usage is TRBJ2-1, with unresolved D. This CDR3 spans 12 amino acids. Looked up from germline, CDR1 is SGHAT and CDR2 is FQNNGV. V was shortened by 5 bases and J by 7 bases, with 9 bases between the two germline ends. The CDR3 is CASSPLGNEQFF. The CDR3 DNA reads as TGTGCCAGCAGCCCATTGGGGAATGAGCAGTTCTTC.

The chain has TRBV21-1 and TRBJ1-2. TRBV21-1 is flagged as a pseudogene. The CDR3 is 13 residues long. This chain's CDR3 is CASSKVRNYGYTF. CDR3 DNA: TGTGCCAGCAGCAAAGTTCGGAACTATGGCTACACCTTC.

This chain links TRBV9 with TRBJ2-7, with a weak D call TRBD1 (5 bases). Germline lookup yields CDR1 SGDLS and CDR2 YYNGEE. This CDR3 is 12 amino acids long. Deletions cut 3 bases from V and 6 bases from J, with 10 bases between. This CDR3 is CASSAGWSEQYF. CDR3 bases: TGTGCCAGCAGCGCAGGGTGGAGCGAGCAGTACTTC.

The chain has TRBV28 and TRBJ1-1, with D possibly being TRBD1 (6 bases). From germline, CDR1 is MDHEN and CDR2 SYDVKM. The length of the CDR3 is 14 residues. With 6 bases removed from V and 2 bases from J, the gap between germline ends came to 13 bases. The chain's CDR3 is CASRPRGLNTEAFF. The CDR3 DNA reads TGTGCCAGCAGACCCAGGGGACTAAACACTGAAGCTTTCTTT.

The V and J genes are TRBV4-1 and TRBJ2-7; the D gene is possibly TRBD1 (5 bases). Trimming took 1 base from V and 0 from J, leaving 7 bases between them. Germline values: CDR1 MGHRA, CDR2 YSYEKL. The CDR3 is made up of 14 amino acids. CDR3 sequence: CASSQGGLSYEQYF. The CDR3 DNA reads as TGCGCCAGCAGCCAAGGGGGCCTCTCCTACGAGCAGTACTTC.

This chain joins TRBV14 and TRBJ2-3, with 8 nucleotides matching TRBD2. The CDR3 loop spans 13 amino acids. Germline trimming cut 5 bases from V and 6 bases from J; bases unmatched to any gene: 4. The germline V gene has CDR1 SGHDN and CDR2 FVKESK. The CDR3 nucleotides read TGTGCCAGCAGCTTGACTAGCGCGGATACGCAGTATTTT. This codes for CASSLTSADTQYF.

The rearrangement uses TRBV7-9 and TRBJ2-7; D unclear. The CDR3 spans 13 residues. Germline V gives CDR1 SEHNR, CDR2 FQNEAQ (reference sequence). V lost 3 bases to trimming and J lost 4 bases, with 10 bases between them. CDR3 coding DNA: TGTGCCAGCAGCTTGGAAGAAAGATACGAGCAGTACTTC. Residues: CASSLEERYEQYF.

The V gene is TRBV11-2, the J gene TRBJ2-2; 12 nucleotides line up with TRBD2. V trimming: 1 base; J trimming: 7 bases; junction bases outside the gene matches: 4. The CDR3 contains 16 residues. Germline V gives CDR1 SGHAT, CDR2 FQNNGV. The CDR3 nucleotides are TGTGCCAGCAGCTTAGTGACTAGCGGGGGCGGCGGGGAGCTGTTTTTT. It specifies CASSLVTSGGGGELFF.

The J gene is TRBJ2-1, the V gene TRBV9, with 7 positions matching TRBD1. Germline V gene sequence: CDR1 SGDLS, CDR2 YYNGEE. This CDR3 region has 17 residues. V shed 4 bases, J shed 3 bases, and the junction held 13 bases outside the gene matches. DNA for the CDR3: TGTGCCAGCAGCCCCAGGGACAGCCAACATCACTACAATGAGCAGTTCTTC. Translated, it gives CASSPRDSQHHYNEQFF.

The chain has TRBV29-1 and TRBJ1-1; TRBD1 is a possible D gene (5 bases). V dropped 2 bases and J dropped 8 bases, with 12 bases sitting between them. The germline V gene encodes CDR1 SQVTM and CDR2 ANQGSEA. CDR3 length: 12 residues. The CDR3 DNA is TGCAGCGTTGAAACCCAGGGTCCCGAAGCTTTCTTT. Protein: CSVETQGPEAFF.

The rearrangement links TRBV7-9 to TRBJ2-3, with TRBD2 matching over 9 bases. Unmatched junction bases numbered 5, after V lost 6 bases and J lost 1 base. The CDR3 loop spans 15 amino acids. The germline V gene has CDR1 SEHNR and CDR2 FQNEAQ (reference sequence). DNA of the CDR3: TGTGCCAGCAGTCCGGCGGGAGGGGGCACAGATACGCAGTATTTT. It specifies CASSPAGGGTDTQYF.

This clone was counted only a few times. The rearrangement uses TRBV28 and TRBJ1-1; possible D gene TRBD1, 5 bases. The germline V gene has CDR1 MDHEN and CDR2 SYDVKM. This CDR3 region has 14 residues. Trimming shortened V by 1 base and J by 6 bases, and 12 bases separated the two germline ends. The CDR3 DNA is TGTGCCAGCAGTTTATCGGGACGGGCCGCTGAAGCTTTCTTT. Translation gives CASSLSGRAAEAFF.

CDR3 sequence reads: CANSPDLKGQPQHF. The CDR3 DNA reads as TGTGCCAACAGCCCCGACTTGAAGGGGCAGCCCCAGCATTTT. J is TRBJ1-5 and V is TRBV27; tentative D call: TRBD1 (5 bases). The CDR3 contains 14 residues. The germline V gene encodes CDR1 MNHEY and CDR2 SMNVEV (reference sequence). V lost 10 bases, J lost 7 bases, and 20 bases lay in between.

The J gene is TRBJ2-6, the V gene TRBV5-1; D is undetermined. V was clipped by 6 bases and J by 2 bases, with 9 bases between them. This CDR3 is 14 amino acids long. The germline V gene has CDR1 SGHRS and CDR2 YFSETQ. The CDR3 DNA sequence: TGCGCCAGCAAAAACACTCCTGGGGCCAACGTCCTGACTTTC. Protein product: CASKNTPGANVLTF.

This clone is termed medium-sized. CDR3 amino acids: CASSQSGTGEPGELFF. CDR3 nucleotide sequence: TGTGCCAGCAGCCAATCCGGGACAGGGGAGCCCGGGGAGCTGTTTTTT. The V call is TRBV4-2, the J call TRBJ2-2, with 10 bases matching TRBD1. The CDR3 runs to 16 residues. CDR1 is LGHNA and CDR2 is YNFKEQ in the germline V gene. Germline trimming cut 2 bases from V and 6 bases from J; bases unmatched to any gene: 6.

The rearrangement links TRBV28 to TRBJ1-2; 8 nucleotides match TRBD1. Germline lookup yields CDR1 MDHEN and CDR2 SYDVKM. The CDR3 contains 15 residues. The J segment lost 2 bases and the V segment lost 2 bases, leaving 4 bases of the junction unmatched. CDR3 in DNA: TGTGCCAGCAGTTTAGTAAGGACAGGGAACTATGGCTACACCTTC. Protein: CASSLVRTGNYGYTF.

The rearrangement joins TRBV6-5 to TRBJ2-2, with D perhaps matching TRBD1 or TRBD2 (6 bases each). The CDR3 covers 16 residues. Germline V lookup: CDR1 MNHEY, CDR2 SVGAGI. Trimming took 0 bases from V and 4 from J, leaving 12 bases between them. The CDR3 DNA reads TGTGCCAGCAGTTACTCTCTGGGGGGCCCCACCGGGGAGCTGTTTTTT. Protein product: CASSYSLGGPTGELFF.

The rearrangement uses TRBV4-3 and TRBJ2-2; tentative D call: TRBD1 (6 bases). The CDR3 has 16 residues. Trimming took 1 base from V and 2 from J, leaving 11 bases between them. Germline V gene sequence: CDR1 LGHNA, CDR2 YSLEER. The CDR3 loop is CASSQGAGANTGELFF. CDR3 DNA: TGCGCCAGCAGCCAAGGGGCAGGGGCCAACACCGGGGAGCTGTTTTTT.

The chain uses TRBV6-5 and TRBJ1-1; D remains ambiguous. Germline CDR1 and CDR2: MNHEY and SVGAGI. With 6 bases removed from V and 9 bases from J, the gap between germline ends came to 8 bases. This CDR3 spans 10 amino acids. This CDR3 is CASRDSKAFF. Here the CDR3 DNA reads TGTGCCAGCAGAGATAGTAAAGCTTTCTTT.

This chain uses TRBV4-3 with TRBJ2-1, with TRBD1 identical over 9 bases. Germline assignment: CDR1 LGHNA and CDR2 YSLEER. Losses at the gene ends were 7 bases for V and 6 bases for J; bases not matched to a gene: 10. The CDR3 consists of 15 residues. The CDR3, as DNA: TGCGCCAGCACCCTGACAGGGGGGATCGGCAATGAGCAGTTCTTC. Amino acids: CASTLTGGIGNEQFF.

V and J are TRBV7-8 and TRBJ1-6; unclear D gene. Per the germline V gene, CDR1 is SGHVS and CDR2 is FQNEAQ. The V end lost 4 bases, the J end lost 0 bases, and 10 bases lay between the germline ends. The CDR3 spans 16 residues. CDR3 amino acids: CASSSSPSSYNSPLHF. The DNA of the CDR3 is TGTGCCAGCAGCTCCTCCCCGAGCTCCTATAATTCACCCCTCCACTTT. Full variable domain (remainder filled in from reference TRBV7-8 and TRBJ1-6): GAGVSQSPRYKVAKRGQDVALRCDPISGHVSLFWYQQALGQGPEFLTYFQNEAQLDKSGLPSDRFFAERPEGSVSTLKIQRTQQEDSAVYLCASSSSPSSYNSPLHFGNGTRLTVT.

CDR3 coding DNA: TGTGCCAGCAGTGAGGATCGACAACAAGGCTACAATGAGCAGTTCTTC. This codes for CASSEDRQQGYNEQFF. The chain combines TRBV6-1 with TRBJ2-1; no clear D gene. The V gene's germline CDR1 is MNHNS and CDR2 SASEGT. V was cut by 3 bases and J by 3 bases, with 15 bases left in between. This CDR3 is built from 16 residues.